The sequence of this T cell receptor (beta chain) was determined in a study of CD8+CD57+ T cells in acquired aplastic anemia (dated by TCRdb to 2016 to 2019). With regard to the full study: DNA extracted from sorted CD4+ and CD8+ cells had a mean of about 3.2 ug, with a range of 0.2 to 27.4 ug. Mean read counts for healthy donor samples were 9 million to 10.8 million for CD4+ cells and about 12 million for CD8+ cells.

As regards this clonotype: This clone's antigen is unknown. No much larger clonotype is one base removed from it; base qualities were not supplied.

TCR beta VDJ combination and CDR3 sequence profiling used genomic DNA as the template. An Illumina HiSeq 2000 was the platform used for TCR repertoire sequencing. On the authors' methods: Repertoires were assessed using TRBV/TRBJ rearrangement plots, CDR3 size and DJ length profiles, and Simpson's diversity index. The most abundant DNA sequence in the deep sequencing data was taken as the immunodominant clone. CDR3 amino acid sequences were screened for sharing across subjects and compared with published repertoires and the VDJdb database. TCRdb reprocessed the public reads (quality trimming at Q25 with fastp, clone calling with MiXCR) and kept in-frame beta chains. Rows are unified per CDR3 protein, each entry keeping the most common DNA and genes. The V and J calls reflect TCRdb's pipeline rather than the authors' work. The sample table contains approximately 160,000 distinct CDR3 sequences; only one count was recorded for approximately 40% of them. The ten largest clones represent 0.8% to 1.1% of the sample.

What the study reported, not specific to this receptor: Although some 28 CD8+ CDR3 sequences were shared by patients and controls, these sequences appeared highly expressed in patients and within the immunodominant clones of patients. Between patients and healthy controls, no significant difference in CD8+ Simpson's diversity was found (P=0.060).

Reading the germline V gene gives CDR1 KGHDR and CDR2 SFDVKD. Counted from cysteine to phenylalanine, this CDR3 has 15 amino acids. Only CDR3 DNA remains: 45 bases, in frame from the first base. Compared with germline, V lacks 0 bases and J lacks 7 bases; bases without a gene match: 4. In this study, sorted CD4+ and CD8+ T cells from the blood of healthy subjects and of severe aplastic anemia patients had their TCR repertoires deep-sequenced. Ficoll-Paque density gradient centrifugation was used to isolate peripheral blood mononuclear cells. Before DNA extraction, CD4+ and CD8+ T cells were sorted with FACS or magnetic beads.

This clonotype was sampled from a human donor in good health. The specimen was sorted CD4+, CD8+, or CD8+CD57+ T cells (not recorded which) from PBMCs. The sequence joins TRBV24-1 to TRBJ2-2; TRBD1 matches 7 bases in the middle. The CDR3 in this case is CATSDLRQGIGELFF. The nucleotides are TGTGCCACCAGTGATTTGAGACAGGGAATCGGGGAGCTGTTTTTT.